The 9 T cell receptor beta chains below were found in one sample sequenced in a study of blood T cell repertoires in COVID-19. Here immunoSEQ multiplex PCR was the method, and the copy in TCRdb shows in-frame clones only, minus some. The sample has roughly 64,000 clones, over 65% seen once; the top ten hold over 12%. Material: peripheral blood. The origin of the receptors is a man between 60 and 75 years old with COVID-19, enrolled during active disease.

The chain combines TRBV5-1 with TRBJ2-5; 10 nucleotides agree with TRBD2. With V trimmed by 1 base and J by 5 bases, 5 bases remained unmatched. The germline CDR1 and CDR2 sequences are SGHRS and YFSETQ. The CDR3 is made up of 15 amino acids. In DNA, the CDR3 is TGCGCCAGCAGCTTGTCAAGCGGGGGGGTGGAGACCCAGTACTTC. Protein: CASSLSSGGVETQYF. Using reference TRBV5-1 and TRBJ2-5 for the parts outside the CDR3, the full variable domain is KAGVTQTPRYLIKTRGQQVTLSCSPISGHRSVSWYQQTPGQGLQFLFEYFSETQRNKGNFPGRFSGRQFSNSRSEMNVSTLELGDSALYLCASSLSSGGVETQYFGPGTRLLVL.

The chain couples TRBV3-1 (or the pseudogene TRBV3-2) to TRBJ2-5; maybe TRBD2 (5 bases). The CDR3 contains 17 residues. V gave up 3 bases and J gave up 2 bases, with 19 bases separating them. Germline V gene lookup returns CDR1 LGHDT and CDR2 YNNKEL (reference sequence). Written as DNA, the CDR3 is TGTGCCAGCAGCCACGGATCGGGGTACCGTCTTCAAGAGACCCAGTACTTC. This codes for CASSHGSGYRLQETQYF.

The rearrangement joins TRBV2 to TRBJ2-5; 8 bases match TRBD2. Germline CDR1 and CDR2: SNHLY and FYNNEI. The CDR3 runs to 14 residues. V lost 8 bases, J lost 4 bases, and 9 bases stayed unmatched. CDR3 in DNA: TGTGCCAGCCGGCGGCTAGCGGGTCCAGAGACCCAGTACTTC. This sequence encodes CASRRLAGPETQYF.

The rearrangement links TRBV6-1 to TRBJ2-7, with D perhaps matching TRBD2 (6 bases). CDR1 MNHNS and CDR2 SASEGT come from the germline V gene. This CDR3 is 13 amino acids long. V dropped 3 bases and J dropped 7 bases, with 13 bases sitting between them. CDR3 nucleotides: TGTGCCAGCAGTGATACACGGGGAGGAGAGCAGTACTTC. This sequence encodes CASSDTRGGEQYF.

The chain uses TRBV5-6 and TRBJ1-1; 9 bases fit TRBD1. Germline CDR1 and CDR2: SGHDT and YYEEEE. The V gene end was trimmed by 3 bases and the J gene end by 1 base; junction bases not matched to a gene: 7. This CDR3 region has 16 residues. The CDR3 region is CASSWDREGRNTEAFF. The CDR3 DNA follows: TGTGCCAGCAGCTGGGACAGGGAGGGTCGGAACACTGAAGCTTTCTTT.

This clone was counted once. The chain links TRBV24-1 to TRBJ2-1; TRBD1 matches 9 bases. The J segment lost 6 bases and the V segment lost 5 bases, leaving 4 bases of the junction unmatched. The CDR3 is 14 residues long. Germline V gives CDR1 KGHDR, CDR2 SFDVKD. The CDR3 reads CATSGTGVTNEQFF. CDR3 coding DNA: TGTGCCACCAGTGGGACAGGGGTTACCAATGAGCAGTTCTTC.

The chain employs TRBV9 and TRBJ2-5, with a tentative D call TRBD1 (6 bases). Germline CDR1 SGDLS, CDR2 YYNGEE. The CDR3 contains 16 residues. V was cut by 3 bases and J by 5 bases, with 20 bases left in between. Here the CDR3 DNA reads TGTGCCAGCAGCGCCCGACACAGAGGGGGTCTGGAGACCCAGTACTTC. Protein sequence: CASSARHRGGLETQYF. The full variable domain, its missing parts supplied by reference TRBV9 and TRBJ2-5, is DSGVTQTPKHLITATGQRVTLRCSPRSGDLSVYWYQQSLDQGLQFLIQYYNGEERAKGNILERFSAQQFPDLHSELNLSSLELGDSALYFCASSARHRGGLETQYFGPGTRLLVL.

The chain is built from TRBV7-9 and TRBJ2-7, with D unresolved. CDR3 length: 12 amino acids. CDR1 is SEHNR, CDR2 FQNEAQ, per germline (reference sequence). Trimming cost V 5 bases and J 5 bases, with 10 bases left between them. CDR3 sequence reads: CASSTLSDEQYF. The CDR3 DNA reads TGTGCCAGCAGCACTCTGTCGGACGAGCAGTACTTC.

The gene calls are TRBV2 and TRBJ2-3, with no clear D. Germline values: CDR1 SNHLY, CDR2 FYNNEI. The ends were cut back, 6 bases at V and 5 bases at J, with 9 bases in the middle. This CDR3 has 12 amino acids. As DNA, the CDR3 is TGTGCCAGCAGACGACTCCGAGATACGCAGTATTTT. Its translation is CASRRLRDTQYF.